This T cell receptor beta chain was documented in a study of spatial heterogeneity in lung cancer. As to time point: sample taken at primary tumor resection. From tumor, nontumor lung or frozen PBMC, whole RNA was taken unsorted for sequencing. Germline V gene lookup returns CDR1 LGHDT and CDR2 YNNKEL (reference sequence). The CDR3 consists of 12 residues. V lost 1 base and J 8 bases, leaving 8 bases between the germline ends. This clonotype was found many times. From the 5' RACE reads, TCRdb called clonotypes with MiXCR, one entry per CDR3 protein. The sample yields about 22,000 distinct CDR3 sequences, about 4.7% seen once.

The receptor's source is a male donor with early-stage non-small cell lung cancer. Sequencing was performed on PBMCs, taken at surgery. The chain employs TRBV3-1 and TRBJ1-2, with D hard to call. DNA for the CDR3: TGTGCCAGCAGCCAAGCCCCCCAAGGCTACACCTTC. Translation gives CASSQAPQGYTF. The whole variable domain, remainder taken from reference TRBV3-1 and TRBJ1-2, is DTAVSQTPKYLVTQMGNDKSIKCEQNLGHDTMYWYKQDSKKFLKIMFSYNNKELIINETVPNRFSPKSPDKAHLNLHINSLELGDSAVYFCASSQAPQGYTFGSGTRLTVV.